Described below is a single T cell receptor (beta chain) sequence and its context. Other nucleotide sequences from this sample produce the same CDR3. The assay was immunoSEQ multiplex PCR, and TCRdb's table has in-frame clones only and misses some. Among around 430,000 clones listed, approximately 87% were seen once. CDR3 size: 12 residues. CDR1 MDHEN and CDR2 SYDVKM come from the germline V gene. The V end was cut by 6 bases, the J end by 3 bases, with 9 bases between. The sample is drawn from a study of blood T cell repertoires in COVID-19. The cohort comprised adults aged about 18 to 100 years residing in under 25 US areas.

The clonotype originates from a woman between 50 and 59 years old who had recovered from COVID-19. Sequenced sample: PBMCs or T cells enriched from blood (not recorded which). This chain connects TRBV28 to TRBJ2-7; D may be TRBD1 (6 bases). The CDR3 bases are TGTGCCAGCAGCCGAGGGGGCTACGAGCAGTACTTC. It specifies CASSRGGYEQYF.